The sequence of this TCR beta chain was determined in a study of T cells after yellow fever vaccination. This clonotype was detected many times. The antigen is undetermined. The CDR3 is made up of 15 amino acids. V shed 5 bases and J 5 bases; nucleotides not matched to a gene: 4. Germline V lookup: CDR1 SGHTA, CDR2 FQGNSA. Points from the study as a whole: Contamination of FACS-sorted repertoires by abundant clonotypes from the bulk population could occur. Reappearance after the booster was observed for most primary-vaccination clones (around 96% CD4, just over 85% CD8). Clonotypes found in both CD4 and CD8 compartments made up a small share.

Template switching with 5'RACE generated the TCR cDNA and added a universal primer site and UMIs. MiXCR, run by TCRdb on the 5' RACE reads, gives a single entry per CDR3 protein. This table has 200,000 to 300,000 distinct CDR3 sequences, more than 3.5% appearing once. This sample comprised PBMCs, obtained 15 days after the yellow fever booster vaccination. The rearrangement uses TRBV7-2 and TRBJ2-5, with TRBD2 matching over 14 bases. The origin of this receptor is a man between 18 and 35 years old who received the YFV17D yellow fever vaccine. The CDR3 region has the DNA TGTGCCAGCAGCCGACTAGCGGGGGGGCGGGAGACCCAGTACTTC. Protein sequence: CASSRLAGGRETQYF.